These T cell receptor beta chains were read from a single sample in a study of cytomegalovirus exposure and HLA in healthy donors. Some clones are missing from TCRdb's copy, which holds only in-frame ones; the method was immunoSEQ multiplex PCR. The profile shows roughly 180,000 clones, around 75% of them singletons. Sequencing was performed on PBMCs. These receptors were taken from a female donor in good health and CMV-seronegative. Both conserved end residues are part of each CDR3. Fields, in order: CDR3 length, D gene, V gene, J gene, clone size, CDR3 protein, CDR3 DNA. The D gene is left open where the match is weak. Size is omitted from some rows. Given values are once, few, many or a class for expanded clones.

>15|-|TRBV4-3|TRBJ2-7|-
CASSQDRGARVEQYF
TGCGCCAGCAGCCAAGATCGGGGGGCGCGGGTCGAGCAGTACTTC
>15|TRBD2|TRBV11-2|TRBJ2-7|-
CASSSLAGGSLTPYF
TGTGCCAGCAGCTCACTAGCGGGGGGCTCCTTAACCCCGTACTTC
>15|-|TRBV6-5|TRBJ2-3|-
CASSYSWDWENTQYF
TGTGCCAGCAGTTACTCGTGGGACTGGGAGAATACGCAGTATTTT
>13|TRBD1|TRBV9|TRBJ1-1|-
CASSAGQGARAFF
TGTGCCAGCAGCGCGGGACAGGGGGCTAGGGCTTTCTTT
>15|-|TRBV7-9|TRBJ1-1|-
CASSQAGIRDTEAFF
TGTGCCAGCAGCCAAGCGGGAATTCGGGACACTGAAGCTTTCTTT
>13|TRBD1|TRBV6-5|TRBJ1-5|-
CASRLTGNQPQHF
TGTGCCAGCAGATTGACAGGGAATCAGCCCCAGCATTTT
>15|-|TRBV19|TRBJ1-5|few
CASSKVGQINQPQHF
TGTGCCAGCTCCAAGGTGGGGCAGATCAATCAGCCCCAGCATTTT
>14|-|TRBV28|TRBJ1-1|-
CASSPEDRNTEAFF
TGTGCCAGCAGTCCAGAGGACAGGAACACTGAAGCTTTCTTT
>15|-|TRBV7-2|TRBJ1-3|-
CASSLGRGSGNTIYF
TGTGCCAGCAGCTTAGGCAGGGGTTCTGGAAACACCATATATTTT
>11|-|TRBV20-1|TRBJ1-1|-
CSARGQPEAFF
TGCAGTGCGCGAGGACAGCCCGAAGCTTTCTTT
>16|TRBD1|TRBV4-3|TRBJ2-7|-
CASSPSYPGGFREQYF
TGCGCCAGCAGCCCCAGCTACCCAGGGGGCTTCAGGGAGCAGTACTTC
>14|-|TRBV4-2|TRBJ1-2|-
CASSQDWTSYGYTF
TGTGCCAGCAGCCAAGATTGGACATCCTATGGCTACACCTTC
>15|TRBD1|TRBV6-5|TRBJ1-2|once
CASRTNKRQGYGYTF
TGTGCCAGCAGAACAAACAAAAGACAGGGCTATGGCTACACCTTC
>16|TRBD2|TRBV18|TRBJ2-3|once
CASSSGLAGAPSVSYF
TGTGCCAGCTCATCGGGACTAGCGGGGGCTCCGTCAGTTTCGTATTTT
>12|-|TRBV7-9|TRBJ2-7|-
CASRHDRYEQYF
TGTGCCAGCAGACACGACAGGTACGAGCAGTACTTC
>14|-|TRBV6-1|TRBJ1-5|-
CASTPLVYQGPQHF
TGTGCCAGCACCCCGTTGGTTTACCAGGGCCCCCAGCATTTT
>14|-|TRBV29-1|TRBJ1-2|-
CSVPTQRAGNGYTF
TGCAGCGTTCCCACTCAAAGGGCGGGGAATGGCTACACCTTC
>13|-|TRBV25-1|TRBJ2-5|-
CASSPDSQETQYF
TGTGCCAGCAGTCCCGACAGCCAAGAGACCCAGTACTTC
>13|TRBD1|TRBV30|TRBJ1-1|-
CAWKRDRATEAFF
TGTGCCTGGAAGCGGGACAGGGCTACAGAAGCTTTCTTT
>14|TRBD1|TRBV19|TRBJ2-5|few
CASSNSRGQETQYF
TGTGCCAGTAGTAATAGCAGGGGGCAAGAGACCCAGTACTTC
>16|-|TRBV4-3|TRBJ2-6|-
CASSQFMSSGANVLTF
TGCGCCAGCAGCCAGTTCATGAGCTCTGGGGCCAACGTCCTGACTTTC
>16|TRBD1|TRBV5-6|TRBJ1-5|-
CASSFGGQAWDQPQHF
TGTGCCAGCAGCTTCGGTGGACAGGCGTGGGATCAGCCCCAGCATTTT